The text below deals with one T cell receptor (beta chain). Its antigen is unknown. The record originates from a study of memory CD4+ T cells and cytomegalovirus serostatus. Background on the study: Healthy Belgian adult donors included fewer than 10 CMV-positive and some 24 CMV-negative people. General study findings and limits: Of 150 to 200 reported CMV TCRbeta sequences, 60 to 85 were found in memory CD4+ repertoires.

The CDR3 has 14 amino acids. CDR1 is SGHDT and CDR2 is YYEEEE in the germline V gene. The J segment lost 5 bases and the V segment lost 3 bases, leaving 8 bases of the junction unmatched. Libraries were prepared by immunoSEQ multiplex PCR; TCRdb keeps only in-frame clonotypes and omits some of them. This sample has 35,000 to 45,000 clones, with 79% found just once. The sort gate was single viable CD3+CD4+CD8-CD45RO+ cells for memory CD4+ T cells. CD4+ T cells were isolated by positive magnetic selection. Material: memory CD4+ T cells from blood. This rearrangement joins TRBV5-6 to TRBJ2-7; 7 bases are a match to TRBD1. The source of this sequence is an adult in good health and CMV-seropositive. CDR3 bases: TGTGCCAGCAGCTGGCCGGGACAGTCCCACGAGCAGTACTTC. This gives the protein CASSWPGQSHEQYF.